These T cell receptor beta chains were read from a single sample in a study of T cells after yellow fever vaccination. TCRdb redid the calling of the 5' RACE reads with MiXCR, one entry per CDR3 protein. The sample contains 310,000 or so distinct CDR3 sequences, around 4% of which appear only once. The input for sequencing was PBMCs, taken on the day of the yellow fever booster vaccination. These receptors all stem from a man aged 18 to 29 who received the YFV17D yellow fever vaccine. CDR3s include the opening cysteine and the closing phenylalanine or tryptophan. Each record gives: CDR3 length, clone size, D gene, V gene, CDR3 protein. A D gene is named only where the DNA matches it firmly. The size entry is marked missing in some rows and otherwise reads once, few, many or a size class.

13 many - TRBV7-2 CASSFAGTTEAFF
13 many TRBD1 TRBV20-1 CSSPDRVGDEQFF
14 many - TRBV9 CASSVEGVRTEAFF
16 many TRBD2 TRBV10-3 CAIEAGGPSSYNEQFF
15 many TRBD1 TRBV12-3/TRBV12-4 CASSSGTGGPDTQYF
14 many - TRBV25-1 CASSERSFNQPQHF
14 - - TRBV24-1 CATSDGGTFPEQFF
16 many - TRBV5-1 CASSSGGTANTGELFF
16 - - TRBV4-1 CASSSQGREGNEKLSF
14 few - TRBV7-2 CASSLDGGPYGYTF
17 - TRBD1 TRBV7-3 CASSLGTGMAGANVLTF
13 many TRBD1 TRBV20-1 CSADRVDTGELFF
14 many TRBD1 TRBV29-1 CSLGTGGGTDTQYF
13 few - TRBV5-6 CASNLWANEKLFF
13 many - TRBV7-9 CASSPQGRGTQYF
13 many - TRBV7-3 CASSPREFDEQFF
17 many TRBD2 TRBV4-3 CASSQVWASGGPNEQYF
16 few TRBD1 TRBV7-3 CASSLDPTGIHNEQFF
14 many - TRBV4-2 CASSQDGTENIQYF
15 - - TRBV7-6 CASSKRDLNTGELFF
14 many - TRBV3-1 CASSQVRSTDTQYF
15 few TRBD2 TRBV27 CASERGLAGGGEQFF
12 many - TRBV7-8 CASSEVAGELFF
17 few TRBD1 TRBV7-6 CASSLMGRGPSNEKLFF
14 many - TRBV5-1 CASTTTGSGTEAFF
14 few TRBD1 TRBV5-4 CASSLVDRGPEQYF
14 many - TRBV2 CASSQESGTDTQYF
16 few - TRBV3-1 CASSQGWPPPPDTQYF
17 many - TRBV7-2 CASMGLGQPSSNYGYTF
14 many TRBD1 TRBV4-1 CASSLDRGYNEQFF
14 few - TRBV12-3/TRBV12-4 CASSYTGSGQPQHF
21 few TRBD2 TRBV4-3 CASSQDPAGGQFRGVTDTQYF
14 many TRBD2 TRBV5-1 CASSGSGAGETQYF
15 few - TRBV20-1 CSATPTGYSNQPQHF
15 many TRBD2 TRBV20-1 CSARTSGGNKREQFF
14 many - TRBV5-1 CASSLAGFNQPQHF
16 many TRBD2 TRBV5-1 CASSPGLAGVQETQYF
14 many - TRBV7-2 CASRLLSSSGELFF
14 - TRBD2 TRBV6-1 CASSEVAGVDTQYF
12 few - TRBV28 CASSYVETEAFF
14 many TRBD2 TRBV11-2 CASSPGTSGDEQFF
16 many - TRBV4-3 CASSPRGRGYTDTQYF
14 few TRBD2 TRBV20-1 CSAMPTAGVETQYF
15 many - TRBV5-1 CASSETLVNTGELFF
14 many - TRBV20-1 CSASEGRDTGELFF
15 few TRBD1 TRBV6-1 CASTKGQGGNQPQHF
11 many - TRBV27 CASRGTETQYF
13 many - TRBV20-1 CSAPSLLTGELFF
15 many - TRBV5-1 CASSSSGTSTYEQYF
16 many - TRBV29-1 CSVEDRTPGGQETQYF
15 many TRBD2 TRBV6-4 CASSDEAGGTDTQYF
17 many - TRBV6-2/TRBV6-3 CAGSGPQGDGVNTEAFF
17 many - TRBV4-1 CASSQERQVTGTDTQYF
15 many TRBD1 TRBV20-1 CSARGTGPMVTEAFF
14 many - TRBV20-1 CSAGRTQAAYEQYF
13 many - TRBV18 CASSPTNGDEQYF
15 many - TRBV11-2 CASSSLVGGTILAFF
15 few - TRBV29-1 CSVASSPSSYNEQFF
15 - - TRBV4-2 CASSPGTESSYEQYF
15 many TRBD2 TRBV29-1 CSVESRRGGSWEQFF